This paragraph covers one TCR beta chain sequence. Its recognized antigen is unknown. Base-call qualities are not available, and no considerably larger clone is one nucleotide away. The sample belongs to a study of blood T cell repertoires in COVID-19 (dated by TCRdb to 2020 to 2022). About the investigation overall: Samples covering the acute and convalescent phases of COVID-19 were provided by collaborators in the United States, Italy and Spain. The prospective study material was composed of cDNA or gDNA derived from T cells, B-cell-depleted T cells, or PBMCs. Subjects who had been exposed to COVID-19, were actively infected with it, or had recovered from it provided the deeply sampled blood TCRbeta repertoires that made up the dataset. A freely available public database, intended as a resource for researchers studying the immune response to SARS-CoV-2, is where the repertoires were released. Samples were obtained from the ongoing ImmuneRACE study (first 160 participants) and from 1,200 or so subjects provided by 6 global collaborators. Nearly every sample came with metadata listing a de-identified subject ID, COVID-19 status, age in years and sex. Where available, HLA class I and class II types were taken from metadata supplied by the sample provider and were not determined by assay-based typing. General findings and caveats noted by the study authors: How much clinical and demographic metadata was included differed by source and by participant, and the metadata was provided uncurated.

Whole blood was collected in K2EDTA tubes by collaborating institutions according to the institutions' own protocols. Collaborator samples were shipped for TCRbeta analysis as frozen whole blood, isolated PBMCs, or DNA extracted from either sample type. For CDR1 and CDR2, the germline V gene (reference sequence) lists SGHKS and YYEKEE. Taken from cysteine to phenylalanine, the CDR3 has 15 residues. Only the CDR3 part of the read is kept: 45 bases, read in frame from the first base. Clipping removes 0 bases from V and 4 bases from J, with 4 as the unmatched junction base count. TCRbeta CDR3 regions were amplified from genomic DNA by means of the immunoSEQ Assay, a bias-controlled multiplex PCR. The original methods were these. The number of nucleated cells in each sample was estimated from the amplification of reference gene primers within the assay. To quantify the absolute abundance of each unique TCRbeta CDR3 rearrangement, sequence reads were collapsed and filtered. For each sample, productive Simpson clonality was calculated as the square root of Simpson's diversity index over productive rearrangements. Drawn from immuneACCESS, this table holds only the in-frame rearrangements with V and J called that TCRdb kept. Clones are partly lost; checked studies trace under half to an unresolved V gene and leave the rest unexplained. V and J calls plus clone size are reproduced from that table; the DNA served to infer D and trimming. For this sample the table gives over 300,000 clones, of which 70% to 90% were detected only once. The ten largest clones take up around 7.2% of the sample.

This TCR was sampled from a human donor in a cohort sampled during active COVID-19. The V and J segments used are TRBV5-5 and TRBJ2-3; 8 bases in between match TRBD2. Sequenced: peripheral blood. This receptor has the CDR3 CASSLAGRVADTQYF. The sequence in DNA is TGTGCCAGCAGCTTGGCCGGGAGGGTAGCAGATACGCAGTATTTT.